The 4 T cell receptor beta chains reported below all come from one sample, sequenced in a study of T cell repertoires in urothelial bladder cancer. Here immunoSEQ multiplex PCR was the method, and the copy in TCRdb shows in-frame clones only, minus some. The sample carries 5,000 to 6,500 clones, about two thirds recorded once. The sample comprised tumor-infiltrating cells from bladder cancer. The receptors were sampled from a human donor with urothelial carcinoma.

V usage is TRBV5-1 and J usage is TRBJ1-2, with D tentatively TRBD1 (6 bases). This CDR3 contains 15 residues. Germline-derived CDR1 and CDR2 are SGHRS and YFSETQ. V lost 3 bases and J 2 bases, leaving 14 bases between the germline ends. CDR3 sequence reads: CASSSGGGVNYGYTF. DNA of the CDR3: TGCGCCAGCAGCTCGGGCGGGGGCGTAAACTATGGCTACACCTTC. Supplemented by reference TRBV5-1 and TRBJ1-2, the full variable domain reads KAGVTQTPRYLIKTRGQQVTLSCSPISGHRSVSWYQQTPGQGLQFLFEYFSETQRNKGNFPGRFSGRQFSNSRSEMNVSTLELGDSALYLCASSSGGGVNYGYTFGSGTRLTVV.

The CDR3 DNA reads as TGCAGTGCTAGGGCGGCCAATGAGCAGTTCTTC. Its translation is CSARAANEQFF. V gene TRBV20-1 combines with J gene TRBJ2-1; D call uncertain. Trimming removed 3 bases from V and 6 bases from J, with 6 bases in between. Germline V lookup: CDR1 DFQATT, CDR2 SNEGSKA (reference sequence). The CDR3 totals 11 residues.

This sequence joins TRBV7-6 and TRBJ2-1, with a tentative D call TRBD2 (6 bases). The CDR3 has 15 residues. Trimming took off 1 base at V and 7 bases at J, with 14 bases between the two ends. The V gene's germline CDR1 is SGHVS and CDR2 FNYEAQ. CDR3 region: CASSLGQGGLNEQFF. The CDR3 nucleotides read TGTGCCAGCAGCTTAGGTCAGGGAGGTTTGAATGAGCAGTTCTTC. The full variable domain, rest sourced from reference TRBV7-6 and TRBJ2-1, is GAGVSQSPRYKVTKRGQDVALRCDPISGHVSLYWYRQALGQGPEFLTYFNYEAQQDKSGLPNDRFSAERPEGSISTLTIQRTEQRDSAMYRCASSLGQGGLNEQFFGPGTRLTVL.

The chain employs TRBV19 and TRBJ2-3, with 8 bases identical to TRBD2. The length of the CDR3 is 15 residues. The V gene's germline CDR1 is LNHDA and CDR2 SQIVND (reference sequence). The V segment lost 3 bases and the J segment 4 bases; nucleotides outside the gene matches: 6. The CDR3 reads CASSIASGGSDTQYF. The CDR3 DNA reads as TGTGCCAGTAGTATCGCATCGGGGGGGTCAGATACGCAGTATTTT.